The present T cell receptor beta chain was sequenced within a study of T cell responses to AZD1222 COVID-19 vaccine. The CDR3 runs 14 residues. Germline CDR1 is GTSNPN and CDR2 is SVGIG (reference sequence). In regard to this clone: Mismatch with germline at one junction end may stem from a read error.

Repertoires were generated with immunoSEQ multiplex PCR, while TCRdb's copy carries only in-frame clones and drops some. Of approximately 100,000 clones detected, just under 90% appear once; the ten largest clones hold more than 10%. The chain links TRBV30 to TRBJ1-2; D is possibly TRBD1 (5 bases). Sequencing was performed on peripheral blood, taken on day 0 of AZD1222 vaccination. The sequence was obtained from an adult in good health. This chain's CDR3 is CAWSGRGGLPSPAF. In DNA, the CDR3 is TGTGCCTGGAGTGGAAGGGGAGGTTTGCCATCTCCAGCTTTC.